This is a list of T cell receptor beta chains from one sample in a study of cytomegalovirus exposure and HLA in healthy donors. Generated by immunoSEQ multiplex PCR, the TCRdb table keeps only in-frame clones and is missing some. The repertoire holds roughly 150,000 clones, with over 70% as singletons. The sequenced sample consisted of PBMCs. These receptors all come from a man younger than 40 in good health and CMV-seropositive. CDR3s include the opening cysteine and the closing phenylalanine or tryptophan. The D gene is left open where the match is weak. Size is stated for part of the rows, as once, few or many counts, or as a class when the clone is expanded.

cdr3_length d_call clone_size j_call v_call cdr3_nt cdr3_aa
15 . . TRBJ1-6 TRBV4-3 TGCGCCAGCAGCCAAGATTGGGGGCTAAATTCACCCCTCCACTTT CASSQDWGLNSPLHF
13 . . TRBJ2-5 TRBV7-9 TGTGCCAGCAGCTCCCCGGGGTCGGAGACCCAGTACTTC CASSSPGSETQYF
16 TRBD2 . TRBJ2-1 TRBV7-9 TGTGCCAGCAGCCCAGTAGCGGGAGTATCCTACAATGAGCAGTTCTTC CASSPVAGVSYNEQFF
12 . . TRBJ1-5 TRBV28 TGTGCCAGCACTGTTAGCAATCAGCCCCAGCATTTT CASTVSNQPQHF
12 . . TRBJ2-3 TRBV27 TGTGCCAGCAGTTCACCCGGGACTCGAGCGGATTTT CASSSPGTRADF
13 . . TRBJ2-5 TRBV7-2 TGTGCCAGCAGCTTAACGCGGGAAGAGACCCAGTACTTC CASSLTREETQYF
13 . . TRBJ2-4 TRBV29-1 TGCAGCGTGCGACTGTCAACCAAAAACATTCAGTACTTC CSVRLSTKNIQYF
17 TRBD1 . TRBJ2-6 TRBV11-2 TGTGCCAGCAGCCCGGGACAGGGTCCCTCTGGGGCCAACGTCCTGACTTTC CASSPGQGPSGANVLTF
13 . . TRBJ1-1 TRBV7-2 TGTGCCAGCAGCCTAGACAGACCGGCTGAAGCTTTCTTT CASSLDRPAEAFF
15 . . TRBJ1-2 TRBV6-5 TGTGCCAGCACCCTGGGTAATCTGGGGGCCGGTGGCTACACCTTC CASTLGNLGAGGYTF
15 TRBD2 . TRBJ2-2 TRBV7-2 TGTGCCAGCAGCTTCGGCAGCGGGGAAACCGGGGAGCTGTTTTTT CASSFGSGETGELFF
17 TRBD1 . TRBJ2-4 TRBV5-1 TGCGCCAGCAGCCCGGAGACAGGGGCCGAGCAGAAAAACAGTCAGTACTTC CASSPETGAEQKNSQYF
15 . few TRBJ2-2 TRBV6-4 TGTGCCAGCAGTGAGATAGACAGCGGGACCGGGGAGCTGTTTTTT CASSEIDSGTGELFF
16 TRBD1 . TRBJ2-6 TRBV5-4 TGTGCCAGCAGATCGGACAGGGGGCGAGGGGCCAACGTCCTGACTTTC CASRSDRGRGANVLTF
19 . once TRBJ2-2 TRBV19 TGTGCCAGTAGTATCCTAACCGGACAGACAACTAAAAACACCGGGGAGCTGTTTTTT CASSILTGQTTKNTGELFF
18 TRBD2 once TRBJ2-3 TRBV19 TGTGCCAGTAGTATCTGGTCCCTAGCGGGAGCTTACACAGATACGCAGTATTTT CASSIWSLAGAYTDTQYF
15 TRBD2 . TRBJ2-7 TRBV4-1 TGCGCCAGCAGCCAGGACGGACTAGCGCCCCCTAAGCAGTACTTC CASSQDGLAPPKQYF
12 TRBD2 . TRBJ2-1 TRBV28 TGTGCCAGCGGAACCGGGAGGCAGGGGCAGTTCTTC CASGTGRQGQFF
16 . . TRBJ2-3 TRBV5-1 TGCGCCAGCAGCTTGTCGAGGTTCGGGAGTACGGATACGCAGTATTTT CASSLSRFGSTDTQYF
16 . . TRBJ2-3 TRBV9 TGTGCCAGCAGCGTAGCCAGCACTACCAGCACAGATACGCAGTATTTT CASSVASTTSTDTQYF
16 TRBD1 . TRBJ1-5 TRBV28 TGTGCCAGCAGTACGACAGGGTTCCTAAGCAATCAGCCCCAGCATTTT CASSTTGFLSNQPQHF
20 TRBD2 . TRBJ2-2 TRBV19 TGTGCCAGTATCTCTCCGGGACTAGCGGGAGTAGACGGGATCACCGGGGAGCTGTTTTTT CASISPGLAGVDGITGELFF
14 TRBD2 . TRBJ2-5 TRBV6-5 TGTGCCAGCAGTGGGACTAGCGCGTGGAGGACCCAGTACTTC CASSGTSAWRTQYF
15 . . TRBJ2-3 TRBV5-8 TGTGCCAGCAGCTTCGGGACTTCTAGCACAGATACGCAGTATTTT CASSFGTSSTDTQYF
14 . . TRBJ2-7 TRBV7-2 TGTGCCAGCAGCTTATATAGCAATGGCTACGAGCAGTACTTC CASSLYSNGYEQYF
13 . once TRBJ2-1 TRBV2 TGTGCCAGCAGTGAAGCGGAGGACTTTCATCAGTTCTTC CASSEAEDFHQFF
14 TRBD2 . TRBJ2-7 TRBV6-6 TGTGCCAGCAGTGGGAGCGGGGCCTTACCCGAGCAGTACTTC CASSGSGALPEQYF
16 TRBD2 few TRBJ2-7 TRBV7-2 TGTGCCAGCAGCCCGGGGGGGGCTAGCGGGACCTACGAGCAGTACTTC CASSPGGASGTYEQYF
13 . . TRBJ1-4 TRBV7-9 TGTGCCATCAGGGGCCAGGGTCGAGAAAAACTGTTTTTT CAIRGQGREKLFF
16 . . TRBJ2-7 TRBV4-3 TGCGCCAGCAGACAAAACGTGGGGGGTTCCACCTACGAGCAGTACTTC CASRQNVGGSTYEQYF
12 . . TRBJ1-1 TRBV2 TGTGCCAGCCTGGAGGCCAGCGCTGAAGCTTTCTTT CASLEASAEAFF
13 TRBD1 . TRBJ1-1 TRBV6-5 TGTGCCAGCAAGGGCAGGGGGACCACTGAAGCTTTCTTT CASKGRGTTEAFF
16 TRBD2 . TRBJ2-3 TRBV28 TGTGCCAGCAGGCCCACTAGCGGGAGGGCCACAGATACGCAGTATTTT CASRPTSGRATDTQYF
13 TRBD2 . TRBJ2-7 TRBV7-2 TGTGCCAGCAGGTCGAGCGGGAGCTACGAGCAGTACTTC CASRSSGSYEQYF
15 . . TRBJ1-5 TRBV21-1 TGTGCCAGCAAAGGGGGAAGGGACAGGGGGGGGCCCCAGCATTTT CASKGGRDRGGPQHF
14 . . TRBJ2-3 TRBV5-1 TGCGCCAAGTCGTTGTGGGCAGGCACAGATACGCAGTGTTTT CAKSLWAGTDTQCF
17 TRBD1 . TRBJ1-3 TRBV9 TGTGCCAGCAGCGGACCGGACAGGGGGGTAACTGGAAACACCATATATTTT CASSGPDRGVTGNTIYF
13 . once TRBJ2-2 TRBV28 TGTGCCAGCAGGCGACAGAGCACCGGGGAGCTGTTTTTT CASRRQSTGELFF
17 TRBD1 . TRBJ2-5 TRBV11-2 TGTGCCAGCACCGCCTTTGGACAGGGGGCTTTAGAGGAGACCCAGTACTTC CASTAFGQGALEETQYF
15 TRBD1 . TRBJ1-5 TRBV7-2 TGTGCCAGCAGCTTAGGGACAGGGGCCCGTCAGCCCCAGCATTTT CASSLGTGARQPQHF
15 . . TRBJ2-5 TRBV9 TGTGCCAGCAGCGTAGTTCCTAGCGCCCAAGAGACCCAGTACTTC CASSVVPSAQETQYF
12 . . TRBJ2-5 TRBV7-9 TGTGCCAGCAGCTACTCGACAGGGACTCAGTACTTC CASSYSTGTQYF
13 . . TRBJ2-7 TRBV6-1 TGTGCCAGCAATTTCCGGGCGAGGGGGGAGCAGTACTTC CASNFRARGEQYF
15 TRBD1 . TRBJ1-4 TRBV4-1 TGCGCCAGCAGCCATAAGGACAGGGAGGATGAAAAACTGTTTTTT CASSHKDREDEKLFF
12 . . TRBJ2-7 TRBV2 TGTGCCAGCAGTGGACAGGTCTACGAGCAGTACTTC CASSGQVYEQYF
13 TRBD2 . TRBJ2-7 TRBV28 TGTGCCAGCACCGGGACTAACTTCTACGAGCAGTACTTC CASTGTNFYEQYF
17 TRBD1 . TRBJ2-6 TRBV5-1 TGCGCCAGCAGCTCGACAGGGGCGAGGTCTGGGGCCAACGTCCTGACTTTC CASSSTGARSGANVLTF
15 TRBD1 . TRBJ1-1 TRBV5-1 TGCGCCAGCAGCTTGGTCGCAGGGGGAGGCACTGAAGCTTTCTTT CASSLVAGGGTEAFF
16 TRBD1 . TRBJ2-2 TRBV2 TGTGCCAGCAGTGATGGTGGGACAGGGGCAACCGGGGAGCTGTTTTTT CASSDGGTGATGELFF
13 TRBD2 . TRBJ2-1 TRBV5-4 TGTGCCAGCCTAGCGGGAGAGGGTGATGAGCAGTTCTTC CASLAGEGDEQFF
15 . . TRBJ2-5 TRBV11-2 TGTGCCAGCAGCTTAGAACACAGTCGCTGGGAGACCCAGTACTTC CASSLEHSRWETQYF
18 . . TRBJ2-4 TRBV7-2 TGTGCCAGCAGCTTAGCAAAGGACAGTATTTTAGCCAAAAACATTCAGTACTTC CASSLAKDSILAKNIQYF
15 TRBD1 . TRBJ1-2 TRBV7-9 TGTGCCAGCAGTTCCCTGACAGGGACTAACTATGGCTACACCTTC CASSSLTGTNYGYTF
14 . . TRBJ1-2 TRBV7-9 TGTGCCAGCACCAGCGGGGACCGACGCGATGGCTACACCTTC CASTSGDRRDGYTF
15 . . TRBJ1-6 TRBV27 TGTGCCAGCAGTATCGGACAGAGCTATAATTCACCCCTCCACTTT CASSIGQSYNSPLHF
18 TRBD1 . TRBJ1-1 TRBV4-1 TGCGCCAGCAGCCAAGGATACAGGGGGAGAGAAATGAACACTGAAGCTTTCTTT CASSQGYRGREMNTEAFF
15 . few TRBJ1-5 TRBV19 TGTGCCAGTAGTATCGAGGAGGCAGGATTTGGCCCCCAGCATTTT CASSIEEAGFGPQHF
16 TRBD1 . TRBJ2-2 TRBV7-9 TGTGCCAGCAGCTCCCGGGACAGAGGAAACACCGGGGAGCTGTTTTTT CASSSRDRGNTGELFF
11 . . TRBJ1-1 TRBV28 TGTGGCGCGCGCATGAACACTGAAGCTTTCTTT CGARMNTEAFF
14 TRBD1 . TRBJ2-6 TRBV6-6 TGTGCCAGCACCAGGGGGCCTGGGGCCAACGTCCTGACTTTC CASTRGPGANVLTF